The next 25 T cell receptor beta chains were all read from a single sample in a study of T cell changes during pregnancy in multiple sclerosis. Some clones are missing from TCRdb's copy, which holds only in-frame ones; the method was immunoSEQ multiplex PCR. This sample has fewer than 80,000 clones, with around 94% found just once. The input for sequencing was CD4+ T cells from peripheral blood mononuclear cells, taken after pregnancy. Source of these receptors: a female donor with multiple sclerosis, enrolled in a pregnancy study.

V usage is TRBV6-1 and J usage is TRBJ2-2; D gene ambiguous. Germline CDR1 MNHNS, CDR2 SASEGT. Trimming pared 1 base from V and 6 bases from J, leaving 12 bases between. There are 15 residues in the CDR3. The CDR3 DNA reads TGTGCCAGCAGTGAAGAACCAGGTCTCCCCGGGGAGCTGTTTTTT. This codes for CASSEEPGLPGELFF.

V usage is TRBV27 and J usage is TRBJ2-1; a weak D match, TRBD1 (6 bases). Germline V CDR1 and CDR2: MNHEY, SMNVEV (reference sequence). The CDR3 loop spans 11 amino acids. Trimming stripped 7 bases from V and 9 bases from J, with 10 bases between. The CDR3 nucleotides are TGTGCCAGCACCCAGGGGACTGAGCAGTTCTTC. It is translated as CASTQGTEQFF.

The chain recombines TRBV30 with TRBJ1-1; no reliable D call. Germline CDR1 GTSNPN, CDR2 SVGIG (reference sequence). The CDR3 consists of 11 residues. The CDR3 sequence is CGGRSNTEAFF. DNA for the CDR3: TGTGGTGGCAGGTCGAACACTGAAGCTTTCTTT.

The sample holds one count of this clone. The rearrangement uses TRBV28 and TRBJ2-1, with D unclear. Per the germline V gene, CDR1 is MDHEN and CDR2 is SYDVKM. V shed 3 bases and J shed 9 bases, with 12 bases lying between them. The CDR3 is made up of 13 amino acids. The CDR3 spells CASSFRSRSEQFF. The CDR3 DNA sequence: TGTGCCAGCAGTTTCAGGTCCCGCAGTGAGCAGTTCTTC.

The rearrangement joins TRBV6-1 to TRBJ1-4; D is unclear. This CDR3 spans 20 amino acids. The ends were cut back, 0 bases at V and 0 bases at J, with 20 bases in the middle. Germline values: CDR1 MNHNS, CDR2 SASEGT. CDR3: CASSEARIDWYASTNEKLFF. The CDR3 DNA reads as TGTGCCAGCAGTGAAGCGCGTATAGATTGGTACGCATCAACTAATGAAAAACTGTTTTTT.

V and J are TRBV14 and TRBJ2-3, with TRBD1 as a possible D gene (6 bases). Germline-derived CDR1 and CDR2 are SGHDN and FVKESK. Between the trimmed V and J ends, which lost 4 bases and 1 base, there was a span of 12 bases. CDR3 length: 15 amino acids. CDR3 sequence: CASSRDIVRTDTQYF. The CDR3 DNA reads TGTGCCAGCAGCCGGGACATTGTACGCACAGATACGCAGTATTTT.

The chain is built from TRBV7-3 and TRBJ2-4; D perhaps matches TRBD2 (6 bases). CDR3 length: 15 amino acids. V was shortened by 5 bases and J by 4 bases, with 15 bases between the two germline ends. Germline V gene lookup returns CDR1 SGHTA and CDR2 FQGTGA. CDR3 sequence (DNA): TGTGCCAGCAGCCGAATACCGGGAGAGAAAAACATTCAGTACTTC. Translation gives CASSRIPGEKNIQYF.

This rearrangement joins TRBV5-4 to TRBJ1-1; no clear D gene. The CDR3 is made up of 15 amino acids. Germline-derived CDR1 and CDR2 are SGHNT and YYREEE (reference sequence). The V end was cut by 4 bases, the J end by 2 bases, with 15 bases between. The CDR3 is CASSMLTEFNTEAFF. As DNA, the CDR3 is TGTGCCAGCAGCATGCTCACAGAGTTCAACACTGAAGCTTTCTTT.

The chain links TRBV2 to TRBJ2-7, with TRBD2 identical over 9 bases. Germline CDR1 is SNHLY and CDR2 is FYNNEI. The CDR3 is 16 amino acids. The CDR3 here is CAFTIAGAPSSYEQYF. As DNA, the CDR3 is TGTGCTTTCACGATAGCGGGAGCGCCGAGCTCCTACGAGCAGTACTTC.

The chain employs TRBV19 and TRBJ1-1; D perhaps matches TRBD1 (5 bases). The germline V gene has CDR1 LNHDA and CDR2 SQIVND (reference sequence). V was clipped by 7 bases and J by 6 bases, with 12 bases between them. The CDR3 is 12 residues long. CDR3 protein: CASNGRGSEAFF. CDR3 nucleotide sequence: TGTGCCAGTAATGGGAGGGGATCTGAAGCTTTCTTT.

The V and J genes are TRBV28 and TRBJ1-5; D is perhaps TRBD1 (5 bases). Germline V CDR1 and CDR2: MDHEN, SYDVKM. CDR3 length: 18 amino acids. Trimming shortened V by 6 bases and J by 0 bases, and 21 bases separated the two germline ends. For the CDR3, the DNA is TGTGCCAGCAGATCCCCATTAAGGACATCAAATAGCAATCAGCCCCAGCATTTT. Amino acids: CASRSPLRTSNSNQPQHF. Based on the CDR3 plus reference TRBV28 and TRBJ1-5, the full variable domain is DVKVTQSSRYLVKRTGEKVFLECVQDMDHENMFWYRQDPGLGLRLIYFSYDVKMKEKGDIPEGYSVSREKKERFSLILESASTNQTSMYLCASRSPLRTSNSNQPQHFGDGTRLSIL.

The gene calls are TRBV19 and TRBJ1-5; no firm D call. The CDR3 runs 17 residues. Germline CDR1 is LNHDA and CDR2 is SQIVND (reference sequence). The ends were cut back, 3 bases at V and 7 bases at J, with 22 bases in the middle. CDR3 sequence reads: CASSMRLQAREGQPQHF. In DNA form, the CDR3 reads TGTGCCAGTAGTATGAGGTTGCAGGCCCGGGAGGGACAGCCCCAGCATTTT.

This chain links TRBV6-1 with TRBJ2-1, with TRBD1 matching over 9 bases. With V trimmed by 6 bases and J by 8 bases, 11 bases remained unmatched. Germline CDR1 is MNHNS and CDR2 is SASEGT. The CDR3 consists of 15 residues. CDR3 loop: CASSLTGTGLYEQFF. The CDR3 DNA sequence: TGTGCCAGCAGCCTCACCGGGACAGGGTTGTATGAGCAGTTCTTC.

The chain is built from TRBV5-1 and TRBJ2-1; 7 positions agree with TRBD2. Germline values: CDR1 SGHRS, CDR2 YFSETQ. J gave up 1 base and V 5 bases, and 15 bases lay outside the gene matches. The CDR3 length is 18 residues. The CDR3 coding sequence is TGCGCCAGCAGTCCAGGGTTGACAGCGGGGAATTCCTACAATGAGCAGTTCTTC. This gives the protein CASSPGLTAGNSYNEQFF.

The chain employs TRBV19 and TRBJ1-2; tentative D call: TRBD1 (5 bases). V dropped 6 bases and J dropped 4 bases, with 9 bases sitting between them. The CDR3 is made up of 12 amino acids. Germline V CDR1 and CDR2: LNHDA, SQIVND (reference sequence). The CDR3 sequence: CASSGGGYGYTF. In DNA, the CDR3 is TGTGCCAGTAGCGGGGGTGGCTATGGCTACACCTTC. Combining the CDR3 with reference TRBV19 and TRBJ1-2 gives the whole variable domain DGGITQSPKYLFRKEGQNVTLSCEQNLNHDAMYWYRQDPGQGLRLIYYSQIVNDFQKGDIAEGYSVSREKKESFPLTVTSAQKNPTAFYLCASSGGGYGYTFGSGTRLTVV.

This chain joins TRBV19 and TRBJ2-1; D remains unclear. The CDR3 covers 16 residues. Germline CDR1 LNHDA, CDR2 SQIVND (reference sequence). The V and J ends lost 5 bases and 0 bases respectively, with 14 bases between them. The CDR3 reads CASSFVWPNSYNEQFF. The CDR3 DNA is TGTGCCAGTAGTTTCGTGTGGCCGAACTCCTACAATGAGCAGTTCTTC.

The chain is built from TRBV7-6 and TRBJ2-7; 10 bases agree with TRBD2. The CDR3 consists of 17 residues. The germline CDR1 and CDR2 sequences are SGHVS and FNYEAQ. Unmatched junction bases numbered 22, after V lost 5 bases and J lost 12 bases. This chain's CDR3 is CASSPSGSHLLLGRLYF. The CDR3 region has the DNA TGTGCCAGCAGCCCTAGCGGGAGCCACCTTTTGTTGGGTAGGCTGTACTTC.

The chain couples TRBV25-1 to TRBJ2-2; maybe TRBD1 (6 bases). V lost 4 bases to trimming and J lost 6 bases, with 15 bases between them. Germline V gives CDR1 MGHDK, CDR2 SYGVNS. The CDR3 has 15 residues. CDR3 residues: CASSGFVGASGELFF. CDR3 nucleotide sequence: TGTGCCAGCAGTGGGTTTGTGGGGGCGTCCGGGGAGCTGTTTTTT.

The chain employs TRBV5-4 and TRBJ2-5, with a weak D call TRBD2 (6 bases). V was shortened by 3 bases and J by 5 bases, with 20 bases between the two germline ends. Per germline, CDR1 SGHNT and CDR2 YYREEE (reference sequence). This CDR3 has 16 residues. This CDR3 reads CASSSGGPRAGETQYF. CDR3 DNA: TGTGCCAGCAGCTCTGGTGGGCCCAGGGCGGGGGAGACCCAGTACTTC.

The chain employs TRBV29-1 and TRBJ2-1; the D gene is possibly TRBD2 (5 bases). This CDR3 is built from 14 residues. The germline CDR1 and CDR2 sequences are SQVTM and ANQGSEA. V shed 7 bases and J shed 6 bases, with 19 bases lying between them. CDR3: CSGARLSWSNEQFF. CDR3 in DNA: TGCAGCGGTGCGAGACTAAGTTGGAGCAATGAGCAGTTCTTC.

This chain uses TRBV7-2 with TRBJ1-2, with TRBD1 matching 9 bases. Germline V gives CDR1 SGHTA, CDR2 FQGNSA. This CDR3 has 16 residues. V lost 2 bases to trimming and J lost 8 bases; unmatched junction nucleotides: 12. The CDR3 nucleotides read TGTGCCAGCAGCTTACCCACAGGGGGCGCTTCACGCGGCTACACCTTC. Protein: CASSLPTGGASRGYTF.

The rearrangement joins TRBV5-1 to TRBJ1-5; D possibly corresponds to TRBD1 (6 bases). Trimming took 3 bases from V and 3 from J, leaving 10 bases between them. The CDR3 is 14 residues long. Germline-derived CDR1 and CDR2 are SGHRS and YFSETQ. The CDR3 sequence is CASSSDRSNQPQHF. DNA of the CDR3: TGCGCCAGCAGCTCGGACAGATCCAATCAGCCCCAGCATTTT.

The chain employs TRBV19 and TRBJ2-7; D is perhaps TRBD2 (6 bases). The germline V and J ends were trimmed by 5 bases and 4 bases, with 15 bases remaining between them. Germline CDR1 LNHDA, CDR2 SQIVND (reference sequence). This CDR3 spans 14 amino acids. The CDR3 protein is CASSPLGLPYEQYF. The CDR3 nucleotides read TGTGCCAGTAGTCCCCTCGGACTACCATACGAGCAGTACTTC.

This clone was detected only once. The chain uses TRBV7-2 and TRBJ2-2; no clear D gene. The V and J ends lost 1 base and 8 bases respectively, with 8 bases between them. Germline V lookup: CDR1 SGHTA, CDR2 FQGNSA. The CDR3 extends over 13 amino acids. CDR3 loop: CASSLVEVGELFF. CDR3 in DNA: TGTGCCAGCAGCTTAGTCGAGGTGGGGGAGCTGTTTTTT.

In this sample, this clone turned up once. The chain couples TRBV11-3 to TRBJ2-3; D is unclear. CDR1 and CDR2 from the germline V gene are SGHNT and YENEEA. Trimming took 5 bases from V and 1 from J, leaving 4 bases between them. The CDR3 runs 12 residues. CDR3 DNA: TGTGCCAGCAGCCCAGGCACAGATACGCAGTATTTT. Translating gives CASSPGTDTQYF.